This T cell receptor beta chain was captured by sequencing in a study of blood T cell repertoires in COVID-19. Study context: Acute and convalescent COVID-19 specimens originated in the United States, Italy and Spain.

Sequencing used immunoSEQ multiplex PCR; TCRdb keeps in-frame clones, though not all of them. The repertoire holds 200,000 to 300,000 clones, with around 90% as singletons. CDR1 is SQVTM and CDR2 is ANQGSEA in the germline V gene. J gave up 11 bases and V 7 bases, and 12 bases lay outside the gene matches. The CDR3 loop spans 13 amino acids. What was sequenced was peripheral blood. This receptor was identified in a man in his thirties or forties with COVID-19, enrolled during active disease. This chain uses TRBV29-1 with TRBJ2-4; 9 positions agree with TRBD1. CDR3 bases: TGCAGCGCCGGAGCCGGGACAGGGTCTTTTCAGTACTTC. This gives the protein CSAGAGTGSFQYF. The entire variable domain, with the rest obtained from reference TRBV29-1 and TRBJ2-4, is as follows: SAVISQKPSRDICQRGTSLTIQCQVDSQVTMMFWYRQQPGQSLTLIATANQGSEATYESGFVIDKFPISRPNLTFSTLTVSNMSPEDSSIYLCSAGAGTGSFQYFGAGTRLSVL.